This T cell receptor (beta chain) was recorded in a study of blood T cells in healthy people across ages. Study findings and constraints: Roughly linear age-related decline in beta diversity appeared, significant by age around 36.

This clonotype was counted many times. Its antigen remains unidentified. Through a sample-barcoded 5' primer and a J-beta primer mix, a second PCR was run for 7 to 11 cycles. In TCRdb, the 5' RACE reads were re-called with MiXCR into one record per CDR3 protein. This sample carries some 1,800,000 distinct CDR3 sequences, approximately 39% of them seen once, and the ten largest clones take 20% to 25%. The CDR3 is 11 residues long. Germline CDR1 SGHAT, CDR2 FQNNGV. V gave up 6 bases and J gave up 8 bases, with 8 bases separating them. Source material: blood. The sequence derives from a human donor in good health. The rearrangement joins TRBV11-2 to TRBJ2-1; D is unresolved. The CDR3 sequence: CASSQSHEQFF. The CDR3 DNA sequence: TGTGCCAGCAGTCAAAGCCATGAGCAGTTCTTC.